This note documents a single T cell receptor (beta chain) sequence. CDR1 and CDR2 (germline): MNHEY, SVGEGT. Trimming removed 0 bases at V and 4 bases at J, with 7 bases between. The CDR3 sequence is 14 residues long. The source of the sample is a study of blood T cell repertoires in COVID-19. Study as a whole: The United States, Italy and Spain supplied acute and convalescent COVID-19 samples.

Assay used: immunoSEQ multiplex PCR; TCRdb lists only in-frame clones, some missing. Of more than 200,000 clones listed, about four fifths are singletons. The sequence was obtained from a man older than 75 with acute or convalescent COVID-19. V gene TRBV6-2 or TRBV6-3 combines with J gene TRBJ1-3; tentative D call: TRBD1 (6 bases). The sample consisted of peripheral blood. Here the CDR3 DNA reads TGTGCCAGCAGTTACTCGACAGGAGGAAACACCATATATTTT. Translation gives CASSYSTGGNTIYF.